This T cell receptor beta chain was identified in a study of graft-versus-host responses after intestinal transplantation. For the study at large: Uniformly, recipients were administered anti-thymocyte globulin induction with subsequent tacrolimus and steroids for 3 to 4 years.

Here immunoSEQ multiplex PCR was the method, and the copy in TCRdb shows in-frame clones only, minus some. The sample holds around 90,000 clones; 85% to 95% are singletons and the top ten take approximately 0.069%. Germline-derived CDR1 and CDR2 are SGHNT and YYREEE (reference sequence). CDR3 length: 11 residues. The ends were cut back, 6 bases at V and 4 bases at J, with 7 bases in the middle. Turning to this clone: Its cognate antigen is unknown.

Study-wide results and caveats: In recipient marrow, GvH clones were found, and some appeared first in ileum or blood. HvG clone declines early post-transplant were associated with peak circulating GvH levels. The presence of high graft-versus-host to host-versus-graft clonal ratios in allografts characterized patients with graft-donor T cell macrochimerism.

This chain joins TRBV5-4 and TRBJ1-2, with TRBD1 as a possible D gene (5 bases). The starting material was unstimulated CD8+ T cells sorted from spleen or lymph node cells, obtained before transplant. The receptor's source is a human donor who was the organ donor for an intestinal transplant. The CDR3 nucleotides read TGTGCCAGCAACGGGGGCTATGGCTACACCTTC. It is translated as CASNGGYGYTF.